These 4 T cell receptor beta chains came from one sample sequenced in a study of regulatory T cells in long-lasting Graves disease. For TCR beta, libraries came from iRepertoire HTBI primers and Arm-PCR of CDR3 regions. TCRdb reanalysed the multiplex PCR reads using MiXCR and keeps one entry per CDR3 protein. Of fewer than 350,000 distinct CDR3 sequences in the sample, 15% to 20% were seen once. Described time point: newly diagnosed GD, antithyroid drugs for less than 3 months. RNA from PBMCs was the source of the TCR library. The sample in question was peripheral blood mononuclear cells (PBMCs), obtained at new diagnosis, from a patient treated with antithyroid drugs. Receptors originate from a female donor with Graves disease.

In its sample, this clonotype was seen a few times. This sequence joins TRBV14 and TRBJ2-7, with D possibly being TRBD2 (5 bases). The length of the CDR3 is 16 residues. V was shortened by 6 bases and J by 2 bases, with 20 bases between the two germline ends. The germline CDR1 and CDR2 sequences are SGHDN and FVKESK. CDR3 loop: CASSLVGSGLTYEQYF. CDR3 sequence (DNA): TGTGCCAGCAGTTTGGTGGGCAGCGGTTTGACCTACGAGCAGTACTTC.

As for this clonotype: A much larger clone lies one base from this, so it may be a read error. This chain connects TRBV11-2 to TRBJ2-1, with 10 bases lining up with TRBD1. The DNA end lines up better with TRBJ1-2; the J call may be wrong. This CDR3 is built from 15 residues. Per germline, CDR1 SGHAT and CDR2 FQNNGV. CDR3 nucleotides: TGTGCCAGCAACATGACAGGGGGCGCGAACTATGGCTACACCTTC. Encoded protein: CASNMTGGANYGYTF.

This clonotype was recorded many times. V gene TRBV5-1 combines with J gene TRBJ1-4, with D possibly being TRBD1 (5 bases). Germline loops: CDR1 SGHRS, CDR2 YFSETQ. V was trimmed by 4 bases and J by 2 bases, leaving 15 bases between them. This CDR3 region has 16 residues. The CDR3 sequence: CASSRISGRTNEKLFF. Written as DNA, the CDR3 is TGCGCCAGCAGCCGGATTTCGGGGCGGACTAATGAAAAACTGTTTTTT.

The chain joins TRBV15 to TRBJ1-4; D is ambiguous. The CDR3 runs 13 residues. Trimming stripped 3 bases from V and 6 bases from J, with 8 bases between. Germline loops: CDR1 LNHNV, CDR2 YYDKDF (reference sequence). Written as DNA, the CDR3 is TGTGCCACCAGCAGGGTGAAGGATGAAAAACTGTTTTTT. This encodes CATSRVKDEKLFF.